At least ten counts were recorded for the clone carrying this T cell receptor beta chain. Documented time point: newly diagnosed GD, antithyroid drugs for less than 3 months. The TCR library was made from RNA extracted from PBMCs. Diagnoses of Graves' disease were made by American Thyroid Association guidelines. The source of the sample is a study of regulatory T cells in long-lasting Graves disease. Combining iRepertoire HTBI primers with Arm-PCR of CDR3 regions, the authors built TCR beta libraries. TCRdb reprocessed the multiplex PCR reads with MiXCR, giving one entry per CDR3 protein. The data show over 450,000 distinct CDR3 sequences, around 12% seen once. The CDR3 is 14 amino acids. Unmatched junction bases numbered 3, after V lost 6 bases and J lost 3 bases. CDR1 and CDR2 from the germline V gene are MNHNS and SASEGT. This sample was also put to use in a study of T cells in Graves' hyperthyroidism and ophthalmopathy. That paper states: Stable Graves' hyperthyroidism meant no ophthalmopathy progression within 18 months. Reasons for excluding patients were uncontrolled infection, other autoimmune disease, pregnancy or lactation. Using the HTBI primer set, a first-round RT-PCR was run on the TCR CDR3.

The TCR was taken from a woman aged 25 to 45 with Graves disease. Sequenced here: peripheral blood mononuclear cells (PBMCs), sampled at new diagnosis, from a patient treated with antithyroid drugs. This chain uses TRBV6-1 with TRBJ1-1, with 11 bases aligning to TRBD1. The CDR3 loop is CASRDRGLDTEAFF. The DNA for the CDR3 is TGTGCCAGCAGGGACAGGGGGCTGGACACTGAAGCTTTCTTT.